The entry below gives a single T cell receptor beta chain sequence along with its context. Antigen unknown. Trimming took off 1 base at V and 3 bases at J, with 10 bases between the two ends. CDR1 and CDR2 from the germline V gene are SGHTA and FQGNSA. This CDR3 comprises 15 residues. Reverse transcription of extracted RNA yielded cDNA, which provided the sequencing template. Sequenced by immunoSEQ multiplex PCR; TCRdb stores in-frame clones only, minus some. The table records roughly 120,000 clones, roughly 56% of them present only once. Treatment denoted: oral pan-JAK inhibitor, 5-10 mg twice daily. The source of the sample is a study of CD8+ T cells in alopecia areata. Study as a whole: Treated patients swallowed 5 to 10 mg of oral tofacitinib twice daily. Treatment with tofacitinib (6 to 18 months) was followed by 6 months off drug. Findings and caveats of the study: Many expanded lesional clones persisted in scalp and blood during tofacitinib treatment.

Sequenced material: CD4+ T cells sorted from blood, taken at week 24, from a patient treated with tofacitinib. The chain uses TRBV7-2 and TRBJ1-5; maybe TRBD1 (5 bases). This receptor was taken from a human donor with alopecia areata. This CDR3 is CASSLEAGLNQPQHF. Written as DNA, the CDR3 is TGTGCCAGCAGCTTAGAGGCGGGGCTCAATCAGCCCCAGCATTTT.